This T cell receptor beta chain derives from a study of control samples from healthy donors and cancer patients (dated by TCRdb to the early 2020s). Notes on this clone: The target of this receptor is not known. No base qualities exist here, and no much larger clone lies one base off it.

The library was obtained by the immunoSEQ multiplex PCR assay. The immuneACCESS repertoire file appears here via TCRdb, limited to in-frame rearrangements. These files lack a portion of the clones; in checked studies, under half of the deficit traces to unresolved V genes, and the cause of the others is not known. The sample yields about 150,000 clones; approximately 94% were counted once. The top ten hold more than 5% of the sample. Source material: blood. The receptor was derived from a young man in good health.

The nucleotides read TGTGCCTCCGGGGACAGGGGGCACCCGCTTGGAAGCACAGATACGCAGTATTTT. Translated, it reads CASGDRGHPLGSTDTQYF. In this chain, TRBV10-3 is recombined with TRBJ2-3, with 12 bases in between that match TRBD1. CDR1 and CDR2, per the germline V gene, are ENHRY and SYGVKD. Its CDR3 holds 18 amino acids, cysteine through phenylalanine. The only DNA kept is the CDR3, 54 bases in frame from the first base. V and J are trimmed by 11 bases and 0 bases, and the gene matches miss 15 bases of the junction.